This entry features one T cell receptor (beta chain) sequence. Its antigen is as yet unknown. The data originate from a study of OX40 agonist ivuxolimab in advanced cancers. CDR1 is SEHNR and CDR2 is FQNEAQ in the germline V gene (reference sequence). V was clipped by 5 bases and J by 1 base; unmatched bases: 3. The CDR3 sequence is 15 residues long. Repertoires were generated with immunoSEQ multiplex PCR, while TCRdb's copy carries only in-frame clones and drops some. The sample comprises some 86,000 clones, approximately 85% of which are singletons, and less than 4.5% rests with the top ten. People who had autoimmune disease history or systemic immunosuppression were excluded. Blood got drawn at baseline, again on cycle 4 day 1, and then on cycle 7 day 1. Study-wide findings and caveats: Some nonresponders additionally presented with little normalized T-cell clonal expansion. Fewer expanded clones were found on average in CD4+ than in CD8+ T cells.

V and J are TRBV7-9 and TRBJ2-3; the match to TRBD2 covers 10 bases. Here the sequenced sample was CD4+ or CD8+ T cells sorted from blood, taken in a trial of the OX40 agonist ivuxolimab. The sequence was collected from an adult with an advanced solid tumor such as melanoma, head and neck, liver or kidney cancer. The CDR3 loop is CASSIGTSGTDTQYF. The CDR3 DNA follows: TGTGCCAGCAGCATCGGGACTAGCGGCACAGATACGCAGTATTTT.